These 27 T cell receptor beta chains originate from one sample sequenced in a study of OX40 agonist ivuxolimab in advanced cancers. Data came from immunoSEQ multiplex PCR; TCRdb stores just in-frame clones and leaves some out. The sample lists about 73,000 clones, roughly 90% occurring once. Specimen: CD4+ or CD8+ T cells sorted from blood, collected in a trial of the OX40 agonist ivuxolimab. The receptor source for this set is an adult with an advanced solid tumor such as melanoma, head and neck, liver or kidney cancer.

This rearrangement joins TRBV11-2 to TRBJ2-7, with 8 bases fitting TRBD1. Germline V gene sequence: CDR1 SGHAT, CDR2 FQNNGV. V trimming: 3 bases; J trimming: 2 bases; junction bases outside the gene matches: 9. This CDR3 has 16 residues. In DNA, the CDR3 is TGTGCCAGCAGCTTCCTCGGACAGGGAAGTCCCTACGAGCAGTACTTC. It encodes CASSFLGQGSPYEQYF.

The V call is TRBV7-8, the J call TRBJ2-5, with D perhaps TRBD2 (6 bases). The CDR3 spans 15 residues. V lost 1 base and J lost 5, with 14 bases in between. CDR1 SGHVS and CDR2 FQNEAQ come from the germline V gene. The CDR3 bases are TGTGCCAGCAGCTTAGGGCAGGGAGGAGGGGAGACCCAGTACTTC. Its protein product is CASSLGQGGGETQYF.

Comments on this clone: The same CDR3 also results from other DNA sequences found in this sample. The genes are TRBV27 and TRBJ1-2; D not resolved. CDR1 and CDR2 from the germline V gene are MNHEY and SMNVEV (reference sequence). V lost 3 bases to trimming and J lost 2 bases, with 7 bases between them. The CDR3 loop spans 13 amino acids. Here the CDR3 reads CASSFGQNYGYTF. For the CDR3, the DNA is TGTGCCAGCAGTTTTGGGCAGAACTATGGCTACACCTTC.

The chain is built from TRBV18 and TRBJ1-6, with D hard to call. Trimming stripped 3 bases from V and 4 bases from J, with 10 bases between. The CDR3 is 15 residues long. CDR1 and CDR2 from the germline V gene are KGHSH and LQKENI. CDR3 sequence reads: CASSPEGSYNSPLHF. The CDR3 DNA reads TGTGCCAGCTCACCGGAGGGTTCTTATAATTCACCCCTCCACTTT.

Comments on this clone: Other DNA sequences in this sample translate to the same CDR3. The genes are TRBV6-5 and TRBJ2-7; the match to TRBD1 covers 8 bases. Germline lookup yields CDR1 MNHEY and CDR2 SVGAGI. V lost 0 bases, J lost 4 bases, and 2 bases stayed unmatched. CDR3 length equals 14 residues. CDR3 nucleotide sequence: TGTGCCAGCAGTTACTCGACAGGGGAATACGAGCAGTACTTC. This encodes CASSYSTGEYEQYF.

This clone was picked up one time. The V gene is TRBV9, the J gene TRBJ2-5, with 12 bases that match TRBD2. J lost 2 bases, V lost 4 bases, and 6 bases had no gene match. This CDR3 spans 16 amino acids. The germline V gene encodes CDR1 SGDLS and CDR2 YYNGEE. Written as DNA, the CDR3 is TGTGCCAGCAGCAAACTAGCGGGGGGAAAACAAGAGACCCAGTACTTC. The encoded protein is CASSKLAGGKQETQYF.

The table lists this clone with a few counts. The CDR3 nucleotides read TGTGCCAGCAGCTTAGAGGGGGACAGTCCGGTATATCAGCCCCAGCATTTT. Its translation: CASSLEGDSPVYQPQHF. V usage is TRBV7-8 and J usage is TRBJ1-5, with 7 bases fitting TRBD1. CDR1 and CDR2 from the germline V gene are SGHVS and FQNEAQ. Trimming cost V 1 base and J 5 bases; bases outside gene matches: 11. The CDR3 spans 17 residues.

This chain connects TRBV18 to TRBJ2-1, with 16 bases lining up with TRBD2. V was pared by 6 bases and J by 7 bases, with 15 bases of the junction left unmatched. There are 19 residues in the CDR3. CDR1 KGHSH and CDR2 LQKENI come from the germline V gene. CDR3 amino acids: CASSPGLAGGLPYENEQFF. CDR3 sequence (DNA): TGTGCCAGCTCGCCGGGACTAGCGGGGGGGCTTCCTTACGAGAATGAGCAGTTCTTC. The full variable domain, completed using reference TRBV18 and TRBJ2-1, is NAGVMQNPRHLVRRRGQEARLRCSPMKGHSHVYWYRQLPEEGLKFMVYLQKENIIDESGMPKERFSAEFPKEGPSILRIQQVVRGDSAAYFCASSPGLAGGLPYENEQFFGPGTRLTVL.

The rearrangement links TRBV9 to TRBJ2-5; D gene ambiguous. The CDR3 loop spans 13 amino acids. The germline CDR1 and CDR2 sequences are SGDLS and YYNGEE. Trimming stripped 0 bases from V and 5 bases from J, with 8 bases between. CDR3 region: CASSVDGVETQYF. The CDR3 DNA reads as TGTGCCAGCAGCGTAGATGGGGTCGAGACCCAGTACTTC.

This chain joins TRBV5-1 and TRBJ2-1; D ambiguous. V was pared by 3 bases and J by 5 bases, with 12 bases between. CDR1 is SGHRS and CDR2 is YFSETQ in the germline V gene. The CDR3 is 14 amino acids. The CDR3 nucleotides are TGCGCCAGCAGCTGGGCGGACGGCCACAATGAGCAGTTCTTC. This translates into CASSWADGHNEQFF.

Points on this clone: This CDR3 is also generated by other DNA sequences in the sample. The chain employs TRBV9 and TRBJ2-7; the D gene is possibly TRBD2 (6 bases). This CDR3 has 14 residues. Germline lookup yields CDR1 SGDLS and CDR2 YYNGEE. Trimming took off 0 bases at V and 0 bases at J, with 7 bases between the two ends. The DNA for the CDR3 is TGTGCCAGCAGCGTAGGGGGGGACTCCTACGAGCAGTACTTC. The encoded protein is CASSVGGDSYEQYF.

The rearrangement links TRBV11-2 to TRBJ2-7; TRBD1 aligns across 8 bases. The CDR3 consists of 14 residues. Trimming removed 6 bases from V and 3 bases from J; junction bases left unmatched: 7. Germline values: CDR1 SGHAT, CDR2 FQNNGV. The CDR3 sequence is CASSLQGAYYEQYF. CDR3 nucleotide sequence: TGTGCCAGCAGTCTTCAGGGGGCTTACTACGAGCAGTACTTC.

The CDR3 reads CASDSGGAVGEQFF. The CDR3 DNA is TGTGCCAGTGATAGCGGGGGGGCTGTAGGTGAGCAGTTCTTC. The V call is TRBV10-3, the J call TRBJ2-1; 11 bases map to TRBD2. CDR3 size: 14 residues. V shed 10 bases and J 9 bases; nucleotides not matched to a gene: 11. CDR1 is ENHRY and CDR2 is SYGVKD in the germline V gene.

This chain joins TRBV7-8 and TRBJ1-1, with D hard to call. The CDR3 extends over 13 amino acids. Trimming took off 4 bases at V and 6 bases at J, with 12 bases between the two ends. CDR1 and CDR2 (germline): SGHVS, FQNEAQ. CDR3 amino acids: CASSYTPGSEAFF. The CDR3 nucleotides are TGTGCCAGCAGCTATACCCCGGGGTCTGAAGCTTTCTTT.

V is TRBV4-2 and J is TRBJ1-2, with D tentatively TRBD1 (5 bases). This CDR3 is 14 amino acids long. Per germline, CDR1 LGHNA and CDR2 YNFKEQ. Deletions cut 2 bases from V and 4 bases from J, with 11 bases between. CDR3 coding DNA: TGTGCCAGCAGCCAAATTGAGGGGATCTATGGCTACACCTTC. It yields the protein CASSQIEGIYGYTF.

This clone was counted a few times. The V and J genes are TRBV6-6 and TRBJ1-5, with a possible D match to TRBD1 (5 bases). The CDR3 runs 14 residues. V was cut by 10 bases and J by 0 bases, with 13 bases left in between. Germline CDR1 is MNHNY and CDR2 is SVGAGI (reference sequence). The CDR3 DNA follows: TGTGCCATATGGGGGGGATATAGCAATCAGCCCCAGCATTTT. Its protein product is CAIWGGYSNQPQHF.

This clone was seen only a few times. This rearrangement joins TRBV5-1 to TRBJ2-7; D gene unclear. The length of the CDR3 is 13 residues. From germline, CDR1 is SGHRS and CDR2 YFSETQ. The ends were cut back, 4 bases at V and 5 bases at J, with 13 bases in the middle. The CDR3 is CASSLAMSDEQYF. The CDR3 DNA is TGCGCCAGCAGCCTGGCCATGTCCGACGAGCAGTACTTC.

Here the CDR3 reads CAWSWGTDGYTF. The DNA of the CDR3 is TGTGCCTGGAGTTGGGGCACGGATGGCTACACCTTC. The chain employs TRBV30 and TRBJ1-2; perhaps TRBD1 as D (5 bases). In germline, CDR1 is GTSNPN, CDR2 SVGIG (reference sequence). With 2 bases removed from V and 6 bases from J, the gap between germline ends came to 10 bases. The CDR3 is 12 residues long.

This chain connects TRBV9 to TRBJ2-2; D is perhaps TRBD1 or TRBD2 (6 bases each). This CDR3 region has 14 residues. The germline V gene has CDR1 SGDLS and CDR2 YYNGEE. V was trimmed by 3 bases and J by 4 bases, leaving 10 bases between them. The CDR3 coding sequence is TGTGCCAGCAGCGGAGGGGGGCGCACCGGGGAGCTGTTTTTT. It specifies CASSGGGRTGELFF. The full variable domain, with the rest looked up from reference TRBV9 and TRBJ2-2, is DSGVTQTPKHLITATGQRVTLRCSPRSGDLSVYWYQQSLDQGLQFLIQYYNGEERAKGNILERFSAQQFPDLHSELNLSSLELGDSALYFCASSGGGRTGELFFGEGSRLTVL.

The CDR3 DNA reads as TGTGCCAGCAGCCACCCGCCCGGGACGACCGGGGAGCTGTTTTTT. Translating it yields CASSHPPGTTGELFF. This chain joins TRBV7-9 and TRBJ2-2, with D perhaps matching TRBD1 or TRBD2 (5 bases each). The CDR3 length is 15 residues. The V end was cut by 5 bases, the J end by 5 bases, with 15 bases between. Germline V gene sequence: CDR1 SEHNR, CDR2 FQNEAQ (reference sequence).

V gene TRBV27 combines with J gene TRBJ1-2; no firm D call. The CDR3 is made up of 16 amino acids. Germline assignment: CDR1 MNHEY and CDR2 SMNVEV (reference sequence). The germline V and J ends were trimmed by 5 bases and 5 bases, with 21 bases remaining between them. CDR3 in DNA: TGTGCCAGCAGTCCTTCACGTGGTCAGGTCTTTTATGGCTACACCTTC. This sequence encodes CASSPSRGQVFYGYTF.

The gene calls are TRBV10-3 and TRBJ1-1; D is possibly TRBD1 (6 bases). CDR1 ENHRY and CDR2 SYGVKD come from the germline V gene. The CDR3 contains 12 residues. Trimming shortened V by 3 bases and J by 6 bases, and 8 bases separated the two germline ends. The CDR3 is CAISDGGPEAFF. CDR3 DNA: TGTGCCATCAGTGATGGGGGGCCTGAAGCTTTCTTT.

The chain combines TRBV7-9 with TRBJ2-3; 10 bases are a match to TRBD2. Trimming at V came to 8 bases and at J to 4 bases, leaving 6 bases not matched to a gene. The germline V gene has CDR1 SEHNR and CDR2 FQNEAQ (reference sequence). The CDR3 has 14 residues. CDR3 nucleotides: TGTGCCAGCCGGACTAGCGGAATCCCAGATACGCAGTATTTT. It yields the protein CASRTSGIPDTQYF. Full variable domain (missing parts from reference TRBV7-9 and TRBJ2-3): DTGVSQNPRHKITKRGQNVTFRCDPISEHNRLYWYRQTLGQGPEFLTYFQNEAQLEKSRLLSDRFSAERPKGSFSTLEIQRTEQGDSAMYLCASRTSGIPDTQYFGPGTRLTVL.

This chain uses TRBV11-2 with TRBJ2-3; TRBD2 matches at 12 bases. Germline V lookup: CDR1 SGHAT, CDR2 FQNNGV. V dropped 2 bases and J dropped 2; count of bases not matched to a gene: 5. CDR3 size: 17 residues. CDR3 amino acids: CASSLPTSGGITDTQYF. The CDR3 DNA reads TGTGCCAGCAGCTTACCAACTAGCGGGGGGATCACAGATACGCAGTATTTT.

The chain combines TRBV5-5 with TRBJ1-1; possibly TRBD1 for D (5 bases). Trimming removed 4 bases from V and 11 bases from J, with 12 bases in between. The CDR3 extends over 11 amino acids. Germline assignment: CDR1 SGHKS and CDR2 YYEKEE (reference sequence). Here the CDR3 reads CASSPGAWAFF. The CDR3 bases are TGTGCCAGCAGCCCCGGGGCTTGGGCTTTCTTT.

CDR3 loop: CASSPGAYNQPQHF. The CDR3 DNA follows: TGTGCCAGCAGCCCCGGGGCCTACAATCAGCCCCAGCATTTT. V gene TRBV7-9 combines with J gene TRBJ1-5, with a possible D match to TRBD1 (5 bases). Trimming shortened V by 5 bases and J by 3 bases, and 11 bases separated the two germline ends. Germline V gene lookup returns CDR1 SEHNR and CDR2 FQNEAQ (reference sequence). This CDR3 contains 14 residues.

This clone was detected once. The rearrangement joins TRBV6-5 to TRBJ1-3; 7 nucleotides line up with TRBD1. The CDR3 contains 15 residues. The V and J ends lost 6 bases and 2 bases, in that order; junction bases with no gene match: 7. Germline assignment: CDR1 MNHEY and CDR2 SVGAGI. The CDR3 DNA reads as TGTGCCAGCAGCCTACAGGGGTTACCTGGAAACACCATATATTTT. It translates to CASSLQGLPGNTIYF.